The entry that follows covers one T cell receptor (beta chain) sequence. The antigen is undetermined. Germline V gene sequence: CDR1 SNHLY, CDR2 FYNNEI. The CDR3 is 15 amino acids. The J segment lost 2 bases and the V segment lost 7 bases, leaving 11 bases of the junction unmatched. An Oncomine TCR Beta short-read assay was used to sequence the DNA from cultured CD4+ T cells. MiXCR was run by TCRdb on the PCR reads, yielding one entry per CDR3 protein. Of 17,000 or so distinct CDR3 sequences listed, around 55% are singletons. The sample originates from a study of vaccination and CD4 T cells after COVID-19. Study at large: Overlapping spike peptides from SARS-CoV-2, HCoV-NL63, HCoV-OC43 and HCoV-229E served to stimulate the cells.

Treatment described: roughly 11-day PBMC culture with coronavirus spike peptide pools or control peptides (ViraFEST assay). Using peptide pools, antigen-specific T cells were expanded in ViraFEST before TCRs were sequenced. The cultures had half their medium swapped for fresh IL-2 medium on days 3 and 7. It was after roughly nine days of culture that CD4+ T cells were isolated by negative selection. The rearrangement uses TRBV2 and TRBJ2-7, with 7 bases matching TRBD1. The sequenced sample consisted of CD4+ T cells from blood, cultured in vitro. This TCR was sampled from a human donor who had recovered from COVID-19. CDR3 in amino acids: CASTRWGQSPYEQYF. Here the CDR3 DNA reads TGTGCCAGCACCCGGTGGGGACAGAGCCCCTACGAGCAGTACTTC.